The sequence of this T cell receptor beta chain was determined in a study of T cell responses to AZD1222 COVID-19 vaccine. V lost 4 bases and J lost 2, with 14 bases in between. Looked up from germline, CDR1 is SEHNR and CDR2 is FQNEAQ (reference sequence). The CDR3 extends over 15 amino acids. Libraries were prepared by immunoSEQ multiplex PCR; TCRdb keeps only in-frame clonotypes and omits some of them. The sample yields roughly 65,000 clones, around four fifths seen once. This TCR came from an adult who received the AZD1222 COVID-19 vaccine. The material sequenced was peripheral blood, taken 28 days after the second AZD1222 dose. V and J are TRBV7-9 and TRBJ1-2; perhaps TRBD1 as D (5 bases). CDR3 sequence (DNA): TGTGCCAGCAGCTCCCAGGGAGGCGGGAACTATGGCTACACCTTC. This encodes CASSSQGGGNYGYTF.